The TCR beta chain described here comes from a study of T cell responses to AZD1222 COVID-19 vaccine. Notes on the study in general: The breadth and depth of Spike-specific TCRs increased once two AZD1222 doses had been given. Baseline serology detected seropositivity in only six or seven AZD1222 recipients.

Comments on this clone: No antigen is known for it.

This CDR3 is 17 amino acids long. The germline gives CDR1 MNHEY, CDR2 SMNVEV (reference sequence). Unmatched junction bases numbered 9, after V lost 6 bases and J lost 2 bases. Method: immunoSEQ multiplex PCR; TCRdb's copy keeps in-frame clones and lacks some. The table lists 95,000 to 150,000 clones, approximately 94% of them singletons. The sequence derives from an adult who received the AZD1222 COVID-19 vaccine. The sequenced sample was peripheral blood, obtained 28 days after the second AZD1222 dose. The V gene is TRBV27, the J gene TRBJ2-7; TRBD2 aligns across 14 bases. The CDR3: CASRGGTSGSLTYEQYF. In nucleotides, the CDR3 is TGTGCCAGCAGGGGTGGGACTAGCGGGAGCCTTACCTACGAGCAGTACTTC.